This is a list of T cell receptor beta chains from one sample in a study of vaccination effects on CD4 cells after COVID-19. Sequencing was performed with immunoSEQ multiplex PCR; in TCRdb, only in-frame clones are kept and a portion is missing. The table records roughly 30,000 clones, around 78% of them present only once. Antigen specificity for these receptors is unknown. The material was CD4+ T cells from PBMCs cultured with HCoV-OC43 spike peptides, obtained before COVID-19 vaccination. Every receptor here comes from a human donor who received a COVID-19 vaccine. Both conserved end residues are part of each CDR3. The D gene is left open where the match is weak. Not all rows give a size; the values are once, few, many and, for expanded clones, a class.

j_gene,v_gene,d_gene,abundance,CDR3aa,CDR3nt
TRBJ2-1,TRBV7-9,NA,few,CASSLAGGGDEQFF,TGTGCCAGCAGCTTAGCGGGAGGTGGCGATGAGCAGTTCTTC
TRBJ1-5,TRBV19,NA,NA,CASSPGWAQHF,TGTGCCAGTAGTCCCGGGTGGGCCCAGCATTTT
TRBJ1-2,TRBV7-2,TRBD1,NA,CASSRGQSFGYTF,TGTGCCAGCAGCCGGGGACAGTCATTTGGCTACACCTTC
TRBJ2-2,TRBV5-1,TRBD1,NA,CASSSGTGGNTGELFF,TGCGCCAGCAGCTCAGGGACAGGGGGCAACACCGGGGAGCTGTTTTTT
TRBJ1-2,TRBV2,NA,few,CASSRPGQGYTF,TGTGCCAGCAGTCGCCCTGGCCAGGGCTACACCTTC
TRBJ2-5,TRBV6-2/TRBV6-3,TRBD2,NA,CASSPRTSGGPETQYF,TGTGCCAGCAGTCCCCGGACTAGCGGGGGCCCAGAGACCCAGTACTTC
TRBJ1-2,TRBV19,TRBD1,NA,CASSTGTVFYYGYTF,TGTGCCAGTAGTACCGGGACAGTATTCTACTATGGCTACACCTTC
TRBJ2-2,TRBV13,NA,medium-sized,CASSLNRNLRTGELFF,TGTGCCAGCAGCTTAAACAGGAACCTAAGAACCGGGGAGCTGTTTTTT
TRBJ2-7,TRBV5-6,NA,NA,CASSFHYEQYF,TGTGCCAGCAGCTTCCATTACGAGCAGTACTTC
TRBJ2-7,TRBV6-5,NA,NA,CASDTPLGRADF,TGTGCCAGCGATACCCCCCTAGGTAGGGCGGACTTC
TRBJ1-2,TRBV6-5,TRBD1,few,CASSYSVSGGYGYTF,TGTGCCAGCAGTTACTCGGTATCAGGGGGGTATGGCTACACCTTC
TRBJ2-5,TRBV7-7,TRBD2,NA,CASSPSGLAGGETQYF,TGTGCTAGCAGCCCATCGGGACTAGCGGGAGGGGAGACCCAGTACTTC
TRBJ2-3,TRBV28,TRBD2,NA,CASSPSGEADTQYF,TGTGCCAGCTCCCCTAGCGGTGAAGCAGATACGCAGTATTTT
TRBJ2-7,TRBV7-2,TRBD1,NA,CASSGRRDRGSYEQYF,TGTGCCAGCAGCGGACGCCGGGACAGGGGTTCCTACGAGCAGTACTTC
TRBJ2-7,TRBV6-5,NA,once,CASTDMGGLGYEQYF,TGTGCCAGCACGGATATGGGGGGCCTAGGCTACGAGCAGTACTTC
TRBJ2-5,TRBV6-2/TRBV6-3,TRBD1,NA,CASSAGTGGRETQYF,TGTGCCAGCAGTGCCGGGACAGGGGGTAGAGAGACCCAGTACTTC
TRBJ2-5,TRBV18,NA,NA,CASSPGPKETQYF,TGTGCCAGCTCGCCGGGGCCAAAAGAGACCCAGTACTTC
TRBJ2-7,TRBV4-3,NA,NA,CASSQGITAGEQYF,TGCGCCAGCAGCCAAGGTATAACGGCAGGCGAGCAGTACTTC
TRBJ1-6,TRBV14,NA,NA,CASSQVQGSSPLHF,TGTGCCAGCAGCCAGGTACAGGGATCTTCACCCCTCCACTTT
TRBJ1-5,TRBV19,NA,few,CASKKGGQPQHF,TGTGCCAGTAAAAAGGGTGGTCAGCCCCAGCATTTT
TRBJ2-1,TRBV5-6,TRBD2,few,CASSWGLAGYNEQFF,TGTGCCAGCAGCTGGGGACTAGCGGGGTACAATGAGCAGTTCTTC
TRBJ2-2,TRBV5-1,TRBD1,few,CASSQRTGMDTGELFF,TGCGCCAGCAGCCAACGGACAGGGATGGACACCGGGGAGCTGTTTTTT
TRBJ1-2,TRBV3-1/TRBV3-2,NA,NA,CASSQDGRTYGYTF,TGTGCCAGCAGCCAAGACGGGCGGACCTATGGCTACACCTTC
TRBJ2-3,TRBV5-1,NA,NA,CASSLDSTDTQYF,TGCGCCAGCAGCCTAGACTCTACAGATACGCAGTATTTT
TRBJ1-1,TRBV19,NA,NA,CASSWDWTEAFF,TGTGCCAGTAGTTGGGATTGGACTGAAGCTTTCTTT
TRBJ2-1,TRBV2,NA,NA,CASTTYNNEQFF,TGTGCCAGCACTACTTACAACAATGAGCAGTTCTTC
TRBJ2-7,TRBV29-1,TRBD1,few,CSAIVYRDRKNTYEQYF,TGCAGCGCCATTGTTTATCGGGACAGGAAAAATACCTACGAGCAGTACTTC
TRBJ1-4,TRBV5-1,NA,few,CASSLLGLGEKLFF,TGCGCCAGCAGCTTGCTAGGGCTTGGTGAAAAACTGTTTTTT
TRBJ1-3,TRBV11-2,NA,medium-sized,CASSLEPSGNTIYF,TGTGCCAGCAGCTTGGAGCCCTCTGGAAACACCATATATTTT
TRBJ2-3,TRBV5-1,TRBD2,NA,CASRPGTSGSGGTDTQYF,TGCGCCAGCAGACCCGGGACTAGCGGGAGTGGGGGCACAGATACGCAGTATTTT
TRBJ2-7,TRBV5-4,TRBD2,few,CASSSTGTNSYEQYF,TGTGCCAGCAGCTCGACCGGGACTAACTCCTACGAGCAGTACTTC
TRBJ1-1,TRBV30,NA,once,CAWSKVYTEAFF,TGTGCCTGGAGTAAGGTCTACACTGAAGCTTTCTTT
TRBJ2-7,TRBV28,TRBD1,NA,CATKRSAGTGGYEQYF,TGTGCCACCAAGAGGAGCGCCGGGACAGGGGGCTACGAGCAGTACTTC
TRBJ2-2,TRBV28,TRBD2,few,CASSPSGRVSGELFF,TGTGCCAGCAGCCCAAGCGGGAGGGTCTCCGGGGAGCTGTTTTTT
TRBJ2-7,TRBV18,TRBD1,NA,CASSPSWGQLSAYEQYF,TGTGCCAGCTCACCCTCTTGGGGACAGTTAAGTGCCTACGAGCAGTACTTC
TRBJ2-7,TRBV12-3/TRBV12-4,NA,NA,CASSSGYEQYF,TGTGCCAGCAGTAGTGGGTACGAGCAGTACTTC
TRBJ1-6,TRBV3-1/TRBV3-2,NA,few,CASSQDSRLLRLNTLHF,TGTGCCAGCAGCCAAGATTCTAGGCTCCTTAGGCTTAACACACTCCACTTT
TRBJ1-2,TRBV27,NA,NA,CASSFIRGTSGYTF,TGTGCCAGCAGTTTTATTCGGGGGACGTCGGGCTACACCTTC
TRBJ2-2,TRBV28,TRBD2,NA,CASTGGKGSRSGELFF,TGTGCCAGCACGGGGGGGAAAGGGTCCCGCTCCGGGGAGCTGTTTTTT
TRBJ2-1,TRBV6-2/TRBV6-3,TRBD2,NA,CASSSGTRGEQFF,TGTGCCAGCAGTTCTGGGACTAGGGGTGAGCAGTTCTTC
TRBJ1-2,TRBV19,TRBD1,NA,CASTQAGTGDYGYTF,TGTGCCAGTACCCAAGCCGGGACAGGGGACTATGGCTACACCTTC
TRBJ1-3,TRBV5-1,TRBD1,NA,CASSPGQTSGNTIYF,TGCGCCAGCAGCCCGGGACAGACCTCTGGAAACACCATATATTTT
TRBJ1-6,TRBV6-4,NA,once,CASRDTNYNSPLHF,TGTGCCAGCAGGGACACCAACTATAATTCACCCCTCCACTTT
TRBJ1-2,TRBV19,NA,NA,CASRPAGTNYGYTF,TGTGCCAGTAGACCCGCCGGGACAAACTATGGCTACACCTTC
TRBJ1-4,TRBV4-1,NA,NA,CASSQDRGISNEKLFF,TGCGCCAGCAGCCAAGATCGGGGGATTAGTAATGAAAAACTGTTTTTT
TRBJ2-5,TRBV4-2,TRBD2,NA,CASSQQLAGIQETQYF,TGTGCCAGCAGCCAACAACTAGCGGGGATCCAAGAGACCCAGTACTTC